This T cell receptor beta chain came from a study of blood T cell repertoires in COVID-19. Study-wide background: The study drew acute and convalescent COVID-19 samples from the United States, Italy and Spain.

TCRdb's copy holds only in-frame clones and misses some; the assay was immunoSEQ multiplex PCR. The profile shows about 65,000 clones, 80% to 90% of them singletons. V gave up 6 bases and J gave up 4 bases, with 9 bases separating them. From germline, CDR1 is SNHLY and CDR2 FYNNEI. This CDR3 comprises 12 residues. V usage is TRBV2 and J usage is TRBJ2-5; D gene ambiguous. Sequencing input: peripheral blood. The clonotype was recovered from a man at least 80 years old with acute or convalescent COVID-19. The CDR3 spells CASSPRRETQYF. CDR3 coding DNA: TGTGCCAGCAGCCCGAGAAGAGAGACCCAGTACTTC. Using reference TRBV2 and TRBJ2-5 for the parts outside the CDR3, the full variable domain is EPEVTQTPSHQVTQMGQEVILRCVPISNHLYFYWYRQILGQKVEFLVSFYNNEISEKSEIFDDQFSVERPDGSNFTLKIRSTKLEDSAMYFCASSPRRETQYFGPGTRLLVL.